The source of this TCR beta chain is a study of CD8+ T cells in alopecia areata listed by TCRdb under 2018. At the level of the whole study: The treated patients, all with moderate-to-severe alopecia areata, were enrolled in an open-label pilot trial of oral tofacitinib given at 5 to 10 mg twice daily. Scalp clonality was compared across normal scalp (n=4), patchy alopecia areata scalp (n=8), and alopecia totalis/universalis scalp (n=8). Scalp tissue and sorted CD4+ and CD8+ peripheral blood T cells from patchy and totalis/universalis alopecia areata patients and from healthy controls were covered by human TCRbeta sequencing. TCRbeta CDR3 regions were amplified by immunoSEQ multiplex PCR using 35 Vbeta forward and 13 Jbeta reverse primers. RNA was obtained with the PAXgene miRNA kit for fixed scalp, the miRNeasy kit for PBMCs, and the RNeasy kit for mouse skin. Biopsies were taken from tofacitinib-treated patients at baseline and again at 4 and 24 weeks into treatment, and several of those patients also had a later scalp biopsy. In both human patients and the C3H/HeJ mouse model, the study applied high-throughput TCRbeta sequencing to look at T cell clonal expansion in alopecia areata. Patients stayed on tofacitinib for 6 to 18 months and then had 6 months of follow-up off drug so that delayed response and recurrence could be assessed. Paper-wide results and their limitations: Resident alphabeta T cells in normal human skin are also sequenced, complicating scalp TCR repertoire analysis, unlike mouse skin dominated by gammadelta T cells. Lesional scalp, especially in alopecia totalis/universalis, showed higher clonality and more expanded CD8+ clones than normal scalp, suggesting antigenic drive. TCR sequences shared between patients were less clear than in mice, possibly partly because of HLA diversity in the patient population.

From its cysteine to its phenylalanine, the CDR3 spans 11 amino acids. Just the 33-base CDR3 DNA is kept, in frame starting at base 1. From the germline V gene, CDR1 is SGDLS and CDR2 is YYNGEE. V is reduced by 3 bases and J by 5 bases, leaving a spacing of 4 bases between them. This clone was detected once. Its binding antigen is unknown. No base quality values were provided; no much bigger clone lies one nucleotide off. Library preparation employed the immunoSEQ multiplex PCR assay. RNA was extracted from all samples and reverse transcribed into cDNA as template for TCR sequencing. First-strand cDNA was synthesized with SuperScript III using a 2:1 mix of oligo-dT and random hexamers. A synthetic immune receptor repertoire was used to measure amplification bias, and any remaining bias was corrected computationally. Per the authors' processing: Raw reads were preprocessed to remove errors, and CDR3 was defined by IMGT conventions from the conserved cysteine to phenylalanine. Clonality was computed by normalizing Shannon entropy by log2 of the number of productive unique TCRs and subtracting the result from 1. Whether scalp clones were CD4 or CD8 was inferred by matching scalp TCRbeta sequences against CD4 and CD8 repertoires sorted from blood. TCRdb took this table from immuneACCESS and kept in-frame rearrangements with V and J called. Such tables lack part of the clones; where checked against another copy, unresolved V genes explain under half of the gap, and the rest is unexplained. V and J calls plus clone size are reproduced from that table; the DNA served to infer D and trimming. For this sample the table gives 150,000 to 200,000 clones, of which about 67% were detected only once. The ten largest clones take up about an eighth of the sample.

Reading the label with the study, this specimen's time point is: baseline before oral tofacitinib. Peripheral blood and lesional scalp punch biopsies were obtained from patients with alopecia areata. After PBMCs were isolated by density centrifugation and stained for CD3, CD4 and CD8, a FACSAria was used to sort CD4+ and CD8+ T cells. The rearrangement joined TRBV9 to TRBJ2-3, with an unclear D gene assignment. Sequenced here: CD8+ T cells sorted from blood, sampled at week 0. The TCR was taken from a human donor with alopecia areata. The DNA reads TGTGCCAGCAGCGACCAAGATACGCAGTATTTT. Translation gives CASSDQDTQYF. Supplemented by the reference TRBV9 and TRBJ2-3 proteins around the CDR3, the complete variable domain is DSGVTQTPKHLITATGQRVTLRCSPRSGDLSVYWYQQSLDQGLQFLIQYYNGEERAKGNILERFSAQQFPDLHSELNLSSLELGDSALYFCASSDQDTQYFGPGTRLTVL.